Reported below is one T cell receptor beta chain. Germline V gene lookup returns CDR1 MNHEY and CDR2 SVGAGI. Trimming pared 0 bases from V and 3 bases from J, leaving 12 bases between. This CDR3 is 15 amino acids long. This sample is drawn from a study of T cell repertoires in MIS-A myocarditis. Method: immunoSEQ multiplex PCR; TCRdb's copy keeps in-frame clones and lacks some. The sample yields about 15,000 clones, around two thirds seen once. The sequenced material came from left ventricle heart tissue obtained at autopsy. The TCR was taken from a man between 18 and 29 years old with fulminant myocarditis from multisystem inflammatory syndrome in adults (MIS-A) after COVID-19. The chain recombines TRBV6-5 with TRBJ2-7; D is unresolved. The CDR3 sequence: CASSYSTQQNYEQYF. The CDR3 DNA sequence: TGTGCCAGCAGTTACTCGACCCAACAGAACTACGAGCAGTACTTC.